The next 25 T cell receptor beta chains were all read from a single sample in a study of cytomegalovirus exposure and HLA in healthy donors. The PCR used 60 Vbeta and 13 Jbeta primers. Profiled with immunoSEQ multiplex PCR; TCRdb holds only in-frame clones, not every one. The sample has approximately 180,000 clones; more than 9.5% are singletons. Sequencing was done on a sample of PBMCs. These receptors came from a man aged 50-60 years in good health and CMV-seropositive.

The V call is TRBV9, the J call TRBJ2-3, with TRBD2 matching over 10 bases. The germline V gene encodes CDR1 SGDLS and CDR2 YYNGEE. After removal of 0 bases from V and 6 bases from J, the junction contained 7 bases not matched to a gene. The CDR3 is 16 amino acids. The CDR3 DNA is TGTGCCAGCAGCGTAGTTCCAGCGGGGGGGCCGGATACGCAGTATTTT. It codes for CASSVVPAGGPDTQYF.

This clone has only a few counts. The rearrangement uses TRBV6-1 and TRBJ1-2; D possibly corresponds to TRBD1 (6 bases). The V gene's germline CDR1 is MNHNS and CDR2 SASEGT. V lost 6 bases and J 5 bases, leaving 13 bases between the germline ends. The CDR3 covers 13 residues. DNA for the CDR3: TGTGCCAGCAGGCCGGGACACCTTTATGGCTACACCTTC. It codes for CASRPGHLYGYTF.

In its sample, this clone was seen a few times. The chain couples TRBV11-3 to TRBJ1-2; the D gene is possibly TRBD1 (5 bases). Germline CDR1 is SGHNT and CDR2 is YENEEA. CDR3 length equals 15 residues. Deletions cut 1 base from V and 8 bases from J, with 17 bases between. CDR3 bases: TGTGCCAGCAGCTTAGCACCGGGAGGGGAAAACGGCTACACCTTC. This gives the protein CASSLAPGGENGYTF. Complete variable domain (other parts from reference TRBV11-3 and TRBJ1-2): EAGVVQSPRYKIIEKKQPVAFWCNPISGHNTLYWYLQNLGQGPELLIRYENEEAVDDSQLPKDRFSAERLKGVDSTLKIQPAELGDSAVYLCASSLAPGGENGYTFGSGTRLTVV.

The table lists this clone with a few counts. J is TRBJ2-5 and V is TRBV5-6; a possible D gene is TRBD1 (6 bases). The CDR3 has 16 residues. With 4 bases removed from V and 5 bases from J, the gap between germline ends came to 21 bases. The germline CDR1 and CDR2 sequences are SGHDT and YYEEEE. For the CDR3, the DNA is TGTGCCAGCAGCGTCCCAAGGGACAATGAGCCCGAGACCCAGTACTTC. This encodes CASSVPRDNEPETQYF.

This chain connects TRBV11-2 to TRBJ1-5; the D gene is possibly TRBD1 (6 bases). Germline V gene data show CDR1 as SGHAT and CDR2 as FQNNGV. This CDR3 region has 15 residues. Trimming stripped 1 base from V and 3 bases from J, with 10 bases between. The CDR3 DNA is TGTGCCAGCAGCTTAGCAGGGGCGTCCAATCAGCCCCAGCATTTT. Its translation is CASSLAGASNQPQHF.

This clone was picked up a small number of times. This rearrangement joins TRBV10-3 to TRBJ2-7, with D possibly matching TRBD1 (6 bases). Germline values: CDR1 ENHRY, CDR2 SYGVKD. CDR3 length: 14 residues. With 10 bases removed from V and 3 bases from J, the gap between germline ends came to 19 bases. The CDR3 sequence is CASGDRQVLYEQYV. CDR3 DNA sequence: TGTGCCAGCGGAGACAGGCAGGTACTCTACGAGCAGTACGTC.

This sequence joins TRBV18 and TRBJ1-4; D perhaps matches TRBD1 (6 bases). The CDR3 runs 12 residues. CDR1 and CDR2 (germline): KGHSH, LQKENI. Trimming shortened V by 3 bases and J by 11 bases, and 10 bases separated the two germline ends. This chain's CDR3 is CASSPAGQKLFF. The DNA for the CDR3 is TGTGCCAGCTCACCCGCCGGACAGAAACTGTTTTTT.

There are a few counts of this clone. The chain employs TRBV11-2 and TRBJ1-1, with a possible D match to TRBD1 (5 bases). The germline V gene encodes CDR1 SGHAT and CDR2 FQNNGV. Trimming removed 2 bases from V and 1 base from J, with 11 bases in between. The CDR3 length is 15 residues. The CDR3 loop is CASSLNLRANTEAFF. The CDR3, as DNA: TGTGCCAGCAGCTTAAATCTCAGGGCGAACACTGAAGCTTTCTTT.

V and J are TRBV6-6 and TRBJ2-7; TRBD1 matches at 8 bases. The CDR3 loop spans 14 amino acids. The germline V gene encodes CDR1 MNHNY and CDR2 SVGAGI (reference sequence). V was pared by 7 bases and J by 6 bases, with 11 bases of the junction left unmatched. The CDR3 spells CASKSGGAGREQYV. As DNA, the CDR3 is TGTGCCAGCAAATCAGGGGGCGCGGGACGCGAGCAGTACGTC.

The rearrangement joins TRBV19 to TRBJ1-1; D unresolved. Per the germline V gene, CDR1 is LNHDA and CDR2 is SQIVND (reference sequence). This CDR3 is built from 14 residues. V was trimmed by 8 bases and J by 0 bases, leaving 13 bases between them. CDR3 protein: CASLPPLLNTEAFF. DNA for the CDR3: TGTGCCAGTCTTCCTCCCCTATTGAACACTGAAGCTTTCTTT.

The V and J genes are TRBV9 and TRBJ2-7; D not resolved. V lost 4 bases, J lost 1 base, and 15 bases lay in between. The CDR3 runs 15 residues. Germline V gene sequence: CDR1 SGDLS, CDR2 YYNGEE. CDR3 DNA sequence: TGTGCCAGCAGCCCCGTTTTATCCGGGTCCTACGAGCAGTACTTC. It yields the protein CASSPVLSGSYEQYF.

This clone occurred a few times. The V call is TRBV5-4, the J call TRBJ2-3, with D possibly matching TRBD2 (5 bases). V lost 1 base to trimming and J lost 0 bases, with 9 bases between them. This CDR3 has 15 residues. Germline V gene data show CDR1 as SGHNT and CDR2 as YYREEE (reference sequence). DNA for the CDR3: TGTGCCAGCAGCTTGCGGACTGGAAGCACAGATACGCAGTATTTT. Its translation: CASSLRTGSTDTQYF.

This clone was counted a few times. The V call is TRBV18, the J call TRBJ2-7, with 8 bases aligning to TRBD1. The CDR3 loop spans 14 amino acids. Germline lookup yields CDR1 KGHSH and CDR2 LQKENI. V lost 0 bases, J lost 6 bases, and 4 bases stayed unmatched. CDR3 loop: CASSPPGQGGEQYV. The CDR3 nucleotides are TGTGCCAGCTCACCACCTGGACAGGGTGGCGAGCAGTACGTC.

The rearrangement joins TRBV5-1 to TRBJ2-3, with TRBD1 as a possible D gene (6 bases). CDR1 is SGHRS, CDR2 YFSETQ, per germline. V lost 0 bases, J lost 2 bases, and 13 bases lay in between. The CDR3 is 16 residues long. For the CDR3, the DNA is TGCGCCAGCAGCTTGGGGGTACAGGGAATCACAGATACGCAGTATTTT. It specifies CASSLGVQGITDTQYF.

This chain connects TRBV6-5 to TRBJ2-1; 8 bases align to TRBD2. The CDR3 is made up of 15 amino acids. Germline trimming cut 6 bases from V and 9 bases from J; bases unmatched to any gene: 13. Germline values: CDR1 MNHEY, CDR2 SVGAGI. As DNA, the CDR3 is TGTGCCAGCAGCCGGGGGGGGTCAGGGGCCGGTGAGCAGTTCTTC. As protein: CASSRGGSGAGEQFF.

Comment on this clone: The junction does not match germline at one end; this may be a read error. J is TRBJ2-2 and V is TRBV13; weak D call: TRBD2 (7 bases). The CDR3 extends over 14 amino acids. CDR1 and CDR2 (germline): PRHDT, FYEKMQ (reference sequence). CDR3 DNA sequence: TGTGCCAGCAGTTTAGGGGGGGGAACCGGGGAGCTGTTTTTT. Translated, it gives CASSLGGGTGELFF. The variable domain in full, completed from reference TRBV13 and TRBJ2-2, reads AAGVIQSPRHLIKEKRETATLKCYPIPRHDTVYWYQQGPGQDPQFLISFYEKMQSDKGSIPDRFSAQQFSDYHSELNMSSLELGDSALYFCASSLGGGTGELFFGEGSRLTVL.

The chain employs TRBV11-2 and TRBJ1-6, with D unresolved. CDR1 is SGHAT, CDR2 FQNNGV, per germline. The CDR3 runs to 13 residues. V was trimmed by 5 bases and J by 5 bases, leaving 7 bases between them. For the CDR3, the DNA is TGTGCCAGCAGCCCCAAGCATAATTCACCCCTCCACTTT. Translation: CASSPKHNSPLHF.

The CDR3 here is CASKRDSGGTGELFF. The CDR3 DNA follows: TGTGCCAGCAAGAGGGATTCAGGGGGGACCGGGGAGCTGTTTTTT. This chain joins TRBV27 and TRBJ2-2; D might be TRBD1 (7 bases). The CDR3 totals 15 residues. Looked up from germline, CDR1 is MNHEY and CDR2 is SMNVEV (reference sequence). V was clipped by 7 bases and J by 5 bases, with 17 bases between them.

In regard to this clone: An end of the junction differs from the germline gene, which may be a read error. V is TRBV9 and J is TRBJ1-1; the D gene is possibly TRBD1 (5 bases). This CDR3 region has 15 residues. Germline CDR1 reads SGDLS; CDR2 reads YYNGEE. The CDR3 DNA sequence: TGTGCCGGCAGCGCCCGGGCGGGGGGATCCACTGAAGCTTTCTTT. It encodes CAGSARAGGSTEAFF.

The V call is TRBV28, the J call TRBJ1-1; 9 bases line up with TRBD1. The CDR3 has 16 amino acids. The J segment lost 6 bases and the V segment lost 2 bases, leaving 10 bases of the junction unmatched. The V gene's germline CDR1 is MDHEN and CDR2 SYDVKM. The chain's CDR3 is CASSLGSYGTGSEAFF. The CDR3 nucleotides are TGTGCCAGCAGTTTAGGGTCTTACGGGACAGGGTCTGAAGCTTTCTTT.

This chain connects TRBV7-6 to TRBJ2-3, with 12 bases fitting TRBD2. With 2 bases clipped from V and 1 base from J, the junction kept 4 bases outside the gene matches. This CDR3 spans 17 amino acids. CDR1 and CDR2 from the germline V gene are SGHVS and FNYEAQ. The CDR3 nucleotides are TGTGCCAGCAGCTTACTAGCGGGGGGGGCAGGCACAGATACGCAGTATTTT. This translates into CASSLLAGGAGTDTQYF.

The rearrangement joins TRBV30 to TRBJ1-2; no reliable D call. Trimming cost V 3 bases and J 8 bases, with 7 bases left between them. This CDR3 contains 10 residues. Germline-derived CDR1 and CDR2 are GTSNPN and SVGIG (reference sequence). The CDR3: CAWRREGYTF. CDR3 in DNA: TGTGCCTGGAGAAGGGAGGGCTACACCTTC. Together with reference TRBV30 and TRBJ1-2, the CDR3 gives the full variable domain: SQTIHQWPATLVQPVGSPLSLECTVEGTSNPNLYWYRQAAGRGLQLLFYSVGIGQISSEVPQNLSASRPQDRQFILSSKKLLLSDSGFYLCAWRREGYTFGSGTRLTVV.

The V gene is TRBV9, the J gene TRBJ2-2; 11 positions agree with TRBD1. The germline gives CDR1 SGDLS, CDR2 YYNGEE. CDR3 length: 18 residues. V was pared by 4 bases and J by 4 bases, with 12 bases of the junction left unmatched. The CDR3 here is CASSLQTRGTGGTGELFF. The CDR3 nucleotides are TGTGCCAGCAGCTTACAAACTCGGGGGACAGGGGGCACCGGGGAGCTGTTTTTT.

This chain uses TRBV27 with TRBJ2-5; a weak D match, TRBD2 (7 bases). This CDR3 region has 14 residues. Trimming took off 2 bases at V and 3 bases at J, with 10 bases between the two ends. CDR1 is MNHEY, CDR2 SMNVEV, per germline (reference sequence). CDR3 protein: CASSLRGGEETQYF. DNA of the CDR3: TGTGCCAGCAGTTTAAGGGGGGGCGAAGAGACCCAGTACTTC.

The chain recombines TRBV5-1 with TRBJ2-3; possible D gene TRBD2, 7 bases. The V end lost 7 bases, the J end lost 3 bases, and 15 bases lay between the germline ends. Germline CDR1 is SGHRS and CDR2 is YFSETQ. This CDR3 spans 14 amino acids. CDR3 region: CASSTGGATDTQYF. CDR3 nucleotide sequence: TGCGCCAGCTCCACGGGGGGCGCAACAGATACGCAGTATTTT.